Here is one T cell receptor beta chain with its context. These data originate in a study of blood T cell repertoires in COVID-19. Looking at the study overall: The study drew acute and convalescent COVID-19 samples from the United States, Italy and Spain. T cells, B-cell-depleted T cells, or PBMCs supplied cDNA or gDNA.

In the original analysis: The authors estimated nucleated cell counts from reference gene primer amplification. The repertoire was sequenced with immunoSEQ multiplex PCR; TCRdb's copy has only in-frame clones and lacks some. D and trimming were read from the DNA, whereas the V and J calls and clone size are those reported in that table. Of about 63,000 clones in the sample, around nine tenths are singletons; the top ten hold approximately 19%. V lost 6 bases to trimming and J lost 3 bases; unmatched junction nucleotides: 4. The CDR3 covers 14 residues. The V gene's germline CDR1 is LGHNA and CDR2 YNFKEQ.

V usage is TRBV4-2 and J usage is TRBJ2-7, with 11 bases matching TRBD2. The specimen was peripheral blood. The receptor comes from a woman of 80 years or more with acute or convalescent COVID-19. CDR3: CASSKGLADYEQYF. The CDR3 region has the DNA TGTGCCAGCAGTAAGGGACTAGCGGACTACGAGCAGTACTTC.